These 5 T cell receptor beta chains came from one sample sequenced in a study of CD8 T cells in ankylosing spondylitis. Each CDR3 protein is one row after TCRdb ran MiXCR on the 5' RACE reads. Here the sample spans 69,000 or so distinct CDR3 sequences, over 4% being singletons. Sequences were obtained from blood, either unsorted or a sorted T cell fraction (not recorded which). The receptors come from a male donor with ankylosing spondylitis or in good health (not recorded which).

As regards this clonotype: Possible read error: a much larger clone is one base away. The rearrangement joins TRBV7-2 to TRBJ2-2; the D gene could be TRBD1 or TRBD2 (5 bases each). The length of the CDR3 is 18 residues. V lost 2 bases and J 1 base, leaving 17 bases between the germline ends. CDR1 is SGHTA and CDR2 is FQGNSA in the germline V gene. CDR3 DNA: TGTGCCAGCAGCTTAAGCGTCGGGGACGTCTGGAACACCGGGGAGCTGTTTTTT. Its translation: CASSLSVGDVWNTGELFF.

Many counts were recorded for this clonotype. This chain links TRBV7-9 with TRBJ1-6; maybe TRBD1 (5 bases). The V end was cut by 2 bases, the J end by 5 bases, with 10 bases between. The CDR3 runs to 15 residues. From germline, CDR1 is SEHNR and CDR2 FQNEAQ (reference sequence). CDR3 protein: CASSLSAGNNSPLHF. CDR3 coding DNA: TGTGCCAGCAGCTTATCCGCAGGGAATAATTCACCCCTCCACTTT.

The sample holds many counts of this clonotype. One end of the junction does not line up with germline, which may come from a read error. The J gene is TRBJ2-2, the V gene TRBV7-7; unclear D gene. Germline loops: CDR1 SSHAT, CDR2 FNYEAQ (reference sequence). This CDR3 comprises 14 residues. CDR3 sequence reads: CASSPDRYTGELFF. DNA for the CDR3: TGTGCTAGCAGCCCAGACCGTTACACCGGGGAGCTGTTTTTT.

This clonotype came up once. A much larger clone lies a single base off, so this may be a read error. The CDR3 sequence is CSAQQQGGGHTF. CDR3 coding DNA: TGCAGTGCTCAGCAACAGGGGGGTGGCCACACCTTC. This chain links TRBV20-1 with TRBJ1-2, with 8 bases matching TRBD1. Germline loops: CDR1 DFQATT, CDR2 SNEGSKA (reference sequence). This CDR3 comprises 12 residues.

This clonotype turned up a few times. The chain uses TRBV7-2 and TRBJ2-7; the D is unclear. Germline CDR1 and CDR2: SGHTA and FQGNSA. The CDR3 runs 15 residues. With 2 bases removed from V and 0 bases from J, the gap between germline ends came to 11 bases. CDR3 region: CASSLWAVSSYEQYF. The DNA of the CDR3 is TGTGCCAGCAGCTTATGGGCGGTAAGCTCCTACGAGCAGTACTTC. Full variable domain (missing parts from reference TRBV7-2 and TRBJ2-7): GAGVSQSPSNKVTEKGKDVELRCDPISGHTALYWYRQSLGQGLEFLIYFQGNSAPDKSGLPSDRFSAERTGGSVSTLTIQRTQQEDSAVYLCASSLWAVSSYEQYFGPGTRLTVT.